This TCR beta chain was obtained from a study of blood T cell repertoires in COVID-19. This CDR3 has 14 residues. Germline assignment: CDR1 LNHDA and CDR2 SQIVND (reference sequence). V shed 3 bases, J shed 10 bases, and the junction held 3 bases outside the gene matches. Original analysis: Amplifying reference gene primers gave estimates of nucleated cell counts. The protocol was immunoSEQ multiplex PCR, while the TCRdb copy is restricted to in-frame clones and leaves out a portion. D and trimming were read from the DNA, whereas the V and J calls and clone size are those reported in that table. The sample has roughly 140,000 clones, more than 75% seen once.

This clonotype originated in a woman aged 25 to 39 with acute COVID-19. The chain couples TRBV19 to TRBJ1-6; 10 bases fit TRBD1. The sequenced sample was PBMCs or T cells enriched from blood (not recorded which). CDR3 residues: CASSMTGGESPLHF. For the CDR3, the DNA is TGTGCCAGTAGTATGACAGGGGGCGAATCACCCCTCCACTTT.